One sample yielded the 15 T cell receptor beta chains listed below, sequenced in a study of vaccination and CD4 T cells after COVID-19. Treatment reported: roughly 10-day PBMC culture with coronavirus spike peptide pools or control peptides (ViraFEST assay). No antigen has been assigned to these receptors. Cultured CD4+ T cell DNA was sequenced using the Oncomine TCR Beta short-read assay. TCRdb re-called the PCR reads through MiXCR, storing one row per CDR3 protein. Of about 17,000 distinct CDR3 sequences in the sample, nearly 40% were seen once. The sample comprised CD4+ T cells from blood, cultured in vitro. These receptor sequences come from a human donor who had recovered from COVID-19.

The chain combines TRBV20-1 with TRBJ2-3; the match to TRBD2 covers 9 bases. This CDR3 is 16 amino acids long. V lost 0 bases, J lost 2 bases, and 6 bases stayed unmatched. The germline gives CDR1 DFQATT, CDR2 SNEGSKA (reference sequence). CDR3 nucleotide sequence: TGCAGTGCTAGAGACGAGCGGGAGGCCACCACAGATACGCAGTATTTT. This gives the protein CSARDEREATTDTQYF.

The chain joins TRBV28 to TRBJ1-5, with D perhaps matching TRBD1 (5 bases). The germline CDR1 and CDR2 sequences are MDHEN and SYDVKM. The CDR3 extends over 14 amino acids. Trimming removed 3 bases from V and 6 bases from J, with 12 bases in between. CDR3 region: CASSLNRRGQPQHF. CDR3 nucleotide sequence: TGTGCCAGCAGTTTGAACAGGAGAGGTCAGCCCCAGCATTTT.

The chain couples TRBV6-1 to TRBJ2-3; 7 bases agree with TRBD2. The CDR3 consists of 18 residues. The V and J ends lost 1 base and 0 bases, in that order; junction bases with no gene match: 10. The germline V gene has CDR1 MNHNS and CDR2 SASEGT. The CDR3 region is CASSEGPGAGVSTDTQYF. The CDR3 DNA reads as TGTGCCAGCAGTGAAGGACCTGGGGCGGGAGTTAGCACAGATACGCAGTATTTT.

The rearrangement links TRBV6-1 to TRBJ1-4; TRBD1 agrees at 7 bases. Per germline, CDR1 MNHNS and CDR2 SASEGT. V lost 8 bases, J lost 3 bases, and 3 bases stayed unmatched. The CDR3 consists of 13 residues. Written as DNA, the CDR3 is TGTGCCAGCGACGGACAGGCTAATGAAAAACTGTTTTTT. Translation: CASDGQANEKLFF.

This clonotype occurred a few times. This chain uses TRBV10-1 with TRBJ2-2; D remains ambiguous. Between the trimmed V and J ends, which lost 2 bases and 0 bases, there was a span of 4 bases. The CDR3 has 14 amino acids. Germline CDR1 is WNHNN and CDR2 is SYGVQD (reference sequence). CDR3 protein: CASSEGPNTGELFF. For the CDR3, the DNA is TGCGCCAGCAGTGAGGGACCGAACACCGGGGAGCTGTTTTTT.

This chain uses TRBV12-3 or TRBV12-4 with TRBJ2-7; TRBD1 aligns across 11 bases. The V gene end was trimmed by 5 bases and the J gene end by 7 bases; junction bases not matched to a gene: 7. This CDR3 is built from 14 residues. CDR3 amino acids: CASSPGQGAWEQYF. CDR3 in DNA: TGTGCCAGCAGTCCAGGACAGGGGGCCTGGGAGCAGTACTTC.

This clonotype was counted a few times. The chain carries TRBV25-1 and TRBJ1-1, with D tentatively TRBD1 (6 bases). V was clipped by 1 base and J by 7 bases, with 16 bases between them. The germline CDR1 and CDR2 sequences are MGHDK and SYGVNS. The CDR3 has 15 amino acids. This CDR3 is CASSELLQGVGEAFF. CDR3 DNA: TGTGCCAGCAGTGAATTGCTACAGGGAGTCGGTGAAGCTTTCTTT.

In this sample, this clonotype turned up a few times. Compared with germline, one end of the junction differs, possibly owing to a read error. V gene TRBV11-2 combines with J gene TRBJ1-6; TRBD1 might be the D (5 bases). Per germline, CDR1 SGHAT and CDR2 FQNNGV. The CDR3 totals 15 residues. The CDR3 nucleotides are TGTGCCAGCAGCTTAGAGGCAGGGCATAATTCGCCCCTCCACTTT. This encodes CASSLEAGHNSPLHF.

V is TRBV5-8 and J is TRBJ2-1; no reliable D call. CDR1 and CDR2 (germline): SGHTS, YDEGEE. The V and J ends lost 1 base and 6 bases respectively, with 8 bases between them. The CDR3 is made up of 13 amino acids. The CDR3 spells CASSLYRLNEQFF. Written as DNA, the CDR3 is TGTGCCAGCAGCTTGTACAGACTCAATGAGCAGTTCTTC.

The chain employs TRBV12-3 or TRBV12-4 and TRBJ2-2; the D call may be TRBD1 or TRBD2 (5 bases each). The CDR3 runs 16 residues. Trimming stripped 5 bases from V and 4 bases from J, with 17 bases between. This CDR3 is CASSRLGQGVTGELFF. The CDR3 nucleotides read TGTGCCAGCAGTAGGTTGGGGCAGGGAGTCACCGGGGAGCTGTTTTTT.

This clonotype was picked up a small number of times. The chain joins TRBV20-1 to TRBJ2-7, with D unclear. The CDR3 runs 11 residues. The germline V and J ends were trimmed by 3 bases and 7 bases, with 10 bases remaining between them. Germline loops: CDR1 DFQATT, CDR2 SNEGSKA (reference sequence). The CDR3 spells CSASASREQYF. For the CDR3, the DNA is TGCAGTGCTAGCGCATCCAGAGAGCAGTACTTC.

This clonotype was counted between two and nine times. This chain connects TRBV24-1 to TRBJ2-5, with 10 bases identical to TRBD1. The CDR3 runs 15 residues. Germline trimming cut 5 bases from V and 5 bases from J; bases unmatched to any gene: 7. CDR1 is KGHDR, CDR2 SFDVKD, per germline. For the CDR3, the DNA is TGTGCCACCAGTGGGGACAGGGGTTTTCGGGAGACCCAGTACTTC. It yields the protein CATSGDRGFRETQYF.

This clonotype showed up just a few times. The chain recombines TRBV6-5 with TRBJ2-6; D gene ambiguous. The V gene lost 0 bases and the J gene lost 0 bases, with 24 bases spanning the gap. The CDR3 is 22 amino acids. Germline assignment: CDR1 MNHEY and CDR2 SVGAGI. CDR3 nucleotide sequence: TGTGCCAGCAGTTACTCAGTTGATGGAACGGCACGGTTGGACTCTGGGGCCAACGTCCTGACTTTC. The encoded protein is CASSYSVDGTARLDSGANVLTF.

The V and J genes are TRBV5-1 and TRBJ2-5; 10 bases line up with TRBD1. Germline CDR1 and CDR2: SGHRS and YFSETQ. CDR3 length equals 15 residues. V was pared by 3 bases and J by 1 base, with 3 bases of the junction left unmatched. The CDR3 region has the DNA TGCGCCAGCAGCTCGGGACAGGGGCTCCAAGAGACCCAGTACTTC. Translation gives CASSSGQGLQETQYF.

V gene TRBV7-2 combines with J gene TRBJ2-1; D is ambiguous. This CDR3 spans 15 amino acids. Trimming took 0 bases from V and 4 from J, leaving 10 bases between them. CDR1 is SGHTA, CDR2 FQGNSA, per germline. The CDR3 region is CASSLARNAYNEQFF. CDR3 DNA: TGTGCCAGCAGCTTAGCGCGAAACGCGTACAATGAGCAGTTCTTC.